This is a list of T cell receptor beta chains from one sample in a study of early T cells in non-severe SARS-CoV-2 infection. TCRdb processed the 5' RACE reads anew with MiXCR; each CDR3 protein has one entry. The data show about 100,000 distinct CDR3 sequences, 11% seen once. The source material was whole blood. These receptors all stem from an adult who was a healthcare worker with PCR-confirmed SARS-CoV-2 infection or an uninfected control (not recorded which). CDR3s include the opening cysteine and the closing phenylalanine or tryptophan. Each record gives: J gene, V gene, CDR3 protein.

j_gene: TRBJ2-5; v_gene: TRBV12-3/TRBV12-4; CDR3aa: CASKTSGSLRETQYF
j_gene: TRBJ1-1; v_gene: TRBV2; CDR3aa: CASSKEERSEAFF
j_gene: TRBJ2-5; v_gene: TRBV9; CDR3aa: CASSVDGARETQYF
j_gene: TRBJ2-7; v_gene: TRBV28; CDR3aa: CASRQQGYEQYF
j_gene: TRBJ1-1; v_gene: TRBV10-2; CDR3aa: CASSESRIQAFF
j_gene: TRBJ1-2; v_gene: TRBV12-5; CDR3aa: CASGLPGTGSGYTF
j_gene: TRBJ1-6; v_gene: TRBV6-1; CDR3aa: CASSGGTGNSPLHF
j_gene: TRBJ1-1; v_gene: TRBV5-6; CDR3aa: CASSSAGEGNTEVFF
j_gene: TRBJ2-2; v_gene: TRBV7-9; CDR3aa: CASSPENTGELFF
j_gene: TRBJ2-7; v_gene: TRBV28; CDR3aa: CASSPLANEQYF
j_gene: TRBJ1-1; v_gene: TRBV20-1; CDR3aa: CSARDVGGHTEAFF
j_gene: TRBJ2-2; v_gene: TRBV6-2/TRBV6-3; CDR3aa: CASRKQGLGELFF
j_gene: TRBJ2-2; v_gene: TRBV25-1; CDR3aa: CASKTGGSTGELFF
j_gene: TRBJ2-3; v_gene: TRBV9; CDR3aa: CASKALADSTDTQYF
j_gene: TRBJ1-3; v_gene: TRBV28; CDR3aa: CASRSGTTIYF
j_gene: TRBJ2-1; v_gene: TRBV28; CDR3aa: CASSLRGDEQFF
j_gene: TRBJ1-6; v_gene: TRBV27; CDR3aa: CASSFRMDTNSPLHF
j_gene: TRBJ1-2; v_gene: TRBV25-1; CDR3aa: CASRSGRGYTF
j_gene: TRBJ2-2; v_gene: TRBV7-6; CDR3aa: CASSLSGTLTGELFF
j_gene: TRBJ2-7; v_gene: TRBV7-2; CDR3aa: CASSTRHGVYAYEQYF
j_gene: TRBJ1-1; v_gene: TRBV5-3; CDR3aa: CARGPLGGHTEAFF
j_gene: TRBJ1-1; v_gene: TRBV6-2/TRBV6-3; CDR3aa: CASRDRGPEAFF
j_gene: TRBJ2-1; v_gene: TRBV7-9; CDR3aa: CASSPERESSYNEQFF
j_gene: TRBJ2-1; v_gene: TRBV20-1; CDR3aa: CSARAPSGRALDEQFF
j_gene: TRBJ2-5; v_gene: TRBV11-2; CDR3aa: CASSPQAGGPYETQYF
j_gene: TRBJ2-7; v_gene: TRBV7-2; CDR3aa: CASSLAYRAEEYF
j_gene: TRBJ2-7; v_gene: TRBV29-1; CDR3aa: CSVFHSYEQYF
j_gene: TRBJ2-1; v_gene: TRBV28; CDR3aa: CASSGGLAGVEQFF
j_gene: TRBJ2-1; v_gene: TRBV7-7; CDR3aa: CARAQQEYNEQFF
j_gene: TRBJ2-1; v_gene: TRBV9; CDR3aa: CASSPRGLAELHNEQFF
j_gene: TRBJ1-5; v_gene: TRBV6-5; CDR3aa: CASGEGHQPQHF
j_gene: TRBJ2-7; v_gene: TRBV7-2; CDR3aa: CASSLEVGFGHYEQYF
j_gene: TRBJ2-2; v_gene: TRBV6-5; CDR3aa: CASSPIISTNTGELFF
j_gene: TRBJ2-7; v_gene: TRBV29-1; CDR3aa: CSVGPGLASHEQYF
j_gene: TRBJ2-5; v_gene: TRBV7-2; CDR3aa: CASSPQVGLAEETQYF
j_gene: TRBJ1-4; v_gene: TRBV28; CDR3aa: CASSLPGLDAVF
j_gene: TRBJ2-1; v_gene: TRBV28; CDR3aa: CASSFGTYNEQFF
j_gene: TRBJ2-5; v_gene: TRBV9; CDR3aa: CASSVAGTGAVTQYF